This entry lists 21 T cell receptor beta chains sequenced from one sample in a study of blood T cell repertoires in COVID-19. Libraries were prepared by immunoSEQ multiplex PCR; TCRdb keeps only in-frame clonotypes and omits some of them. The sample shows 250,000 to 300,000 clones, about 86% of them seen only once. Sequenced: PBMCs or T cells enriched from blood (not recorded which). The receptors come from a man aged 25-40 years with acute COVID-19.

The V and J genes are TRBV11-3 and TRBJ1-2, with 7 bases aligning to TRBD1. The CDR3 spans 15 residues. V lost 5 bases, J lost 5 bases, and 11 bases stayed unmatched. Germline assignment: CDR1 SGHNT and CDR2 YENEEA. CDR3 nucleotides: TGTGCCAGCAGCCCCGCAACCGGGACAGAGTATGGCTACACCTTC. It encodes CASSPATGTEYGYTF.

The chain carries TRBV11-2 and TRBJ1-1, with 8 bases lining up with TRBD1. CDR1 and CDR2 (germline): SGHAT, FQNNGV. V shed 5 bases, J shed 3 bases, and the junction held 5 bases outside the gene matches. The CDR3 extends over 14 amino acids. CDR3 residues: CASSLIQGDTEAFF. The CDR3 DNA is TGTGCCAGCAGCCTTATACAGGGGGACACTGAAGCTTTCTTT.

The rearrangement links TRBV24-1 to TRBJ1-5, with TRBD1 as a possible D gene (5 bases). This CDR3 contains 16 residues. V lost 5 bases and J 5 bases, leaving 18 bases between the germline ends. CDR1 and CDR2 from the germline V gene are KGHDR and SFDVKD. CDR3 sequence (DNA): TGTGCCACCAGTGGCGTTTCGGGGGGTGTCTATCAGCCCCAGCATTTT. The encoded protein is CATSGVSGGVYQPQHF.

The chain has TRBV4-2 and TRBJ2-1; TRBD2 matches at 10 bases. Germline CDR1 reads LGHNA; CDR2 reads YNFKEQ. J gave up 6 bases and V 0 bases, and 5 bases lay outside the gene matches. This CDR3 comprises 16 residues. The CDR3 loop reads CASSQDLAGDGNEQFF. CDR3 nucleotide sequence: TGTGCCAGCAGCCAAGATCTAGCGGGAGATGGCAATGAGCAGTTCTTC.

Concerning this clone itself: Its ends do not fully match the called genes, so a read error is possible. V and J are TRBV5-1 and TRBJ1-4, with 8 bases identical to TRBD1. This CDR3 region has 17 residues. Germline lookup yields CDR1 SGHRS and CDR2 YFSETQ. CDR3 nucleotide sequence: TGTGCCAGCAGCCGTGGACAGGGAGTGAGTTTTAATGAAAAACTGTTTTTT. Encoded protein: CASSRGQGVSFNEKLFF.

The rearrangement links TRBV5-1 to TRBJ1-2; 8 bases match TRBD1. CDR1 and CDR2 from the germline V gene are SGHRS and YFSETQ. The CDR3 has 15 amino acids. J was trimmed by 1 base and V by 5 bases; bases with no gene match: 7. The CDR3 DNA reads TGCGCCAGCAGAGAAGGGACAGGTAGTAACTATGGCTACACCTTC. It translates to CASREGTGSNYGYTF.

In the case of this clone: A much more abundant neighbour one base away suggests this may be a read error. This chain connects TRBV19 to TRBJ1-2; D uncertain. The germline V gene encodes CDR1 LNHDA and CDR2 SQIVND (reference sequence). CDR3 length: 12 residues. In DNA form, the CDR3 reads TGTGCCAGTAGTACCGGGGTCTATGGCCACACCTTC. It codes for CASSTGVYGHTF.

This clone turned up a few times. The CDR3: CASSGGVNGYTF. In nucleotides, the CDR3 is TGTGCCAGCAGTGGGGGGGTAAATGGCTACACCTTC. The chain couples TRBV25-1 to TRBJ1-2; D is possibly TRBD1 (5 bases). Germline CDR1 MGHDK, CDR2 SYGVNS. Trimming pared 4 bases from V and 6 bases from J, leaving 9 bases between. This CDR3 spans 12 amino acids.

J is TRBJ1-1 and V is TRBV2, with D perhaps matching TRBD1 (6 bases). This CDR3 has 13 residues. Germline V gives CDR1 SNHLY, CDR2 FYNNEI. The V gene lost 6 bases and the J gene lost 6 bases, with 14 bases spanning the gap. The DNA for the CDR3 is TGTGCCAGCAGCGAGGAACAGGGTTCTGAAGCTTTCTTT. Its protein is CASSEEQGSEAFF.

V usage is TRBV9 and J usage is TRBJ1-2, with TRBD1 as a possible D gene (6 bases). V was shortened by 0 bases and J by 0 bases, with 9 bases between the two germline ends. This CDR3 contains 15 residues. CDR1 SGDLS and CDR2 YYNGEE come from the germline V gene. DNA for the CDR3: TGTGCCAGCAGCGTAGGGGGGCAGACTAACTATGGCTACACCTTC. It yields the protein CASSVGGQTNYGYTF.

The chain has TRBV15 and TRBJ2-3; 8 bases agree with TRBD1. This CDR3 has 15 amino acids. CDR1 and CDR2 (germline): LNHNV, YYDKDF (reference sequence). The junction had 2 bases not matched to a gene; V was cut back by 3 bases and J by 0 bases. The CDR3 region has the DNA TGTGCCACCAGCAGTGACAGGGGAAGCACAGATACGCAGTATTTT. It codes for CATSSDRGSTDTQYF.

The CDR3 is CASNYDETWRRGYTF. The CDR3 bases are TGTGCCAGTAACTACGACGAAACTTGGCGTCGGGGCTACACCTTC. V is TRBV19 and J is TRBJ1-2; no clear D. The V gene's germline CDR1 is LNHDA and CDR2 SQIVND (reference sequence). This CDR3 contains 15 residues. With 7 bases removed from V and 8 bases from J, the gap between germline ends came to 23 bases.

The chain links TRBV30 to TRBJ2-1; TRBD1 agrees at 10 bases. The CDR3 is 18 amino acids. CDR1 and CDR2 from the germline V gene are GTSNPN and SVGIG (reference sequence). With V trimmed by 3 bases and J by 7 bases, 18 bases remained unmatched. In DNA, the CDR3 is TGTGCCTGGAGGAGGGACAGGGGCCCTGGTGGGTCGATAAATGAGCAGTTCTTC. It codes for CAWRRDRGPGGSINEQFF.

J is TRBJ1-1 and V is TRBV9; unclear D gene. The CDR3 has 15 residues. In germline, CDR1 is SGDLS, CDR2 YYNGEE. V shed 3 bases and J shed 1 base, with 13 bases lying between them. The CDR3 region has the DNA TGTGCCAGCAGCGCACTTAGCCGGGGGAACACTGAAGCTTTCTTT. Its protein product is CASSALSRGNTEAFF.

V is TRBV19 and J is TRBJ1-1; D uncertain. V gave up 3 bases and J gave up 4 bases, with 12 bases separating them. The CDR3 totals 14 residues. Looked up from germline, CDR1 is LNHDA and CDR2 is SQIVND (reference sequence). CDR3 loop: CASSIRQAGTEAFF. The CDR3 DNA is TGTGCCAGTAGTATCCGGCAGGCGGGCACTGAAGCTTTCTTT.

The chain recombines TRBV27 with TRBJ1-6; weak D call: TRBD1 (6 bases). V lost 6 bases, J lost 2 bases, and 17 bases lay in between. CDR1 and CDR2 from the germline V gene are MNHEY and SMNVEV (reference sequence). This CDR3 spans 17 amino acids. Here the CDR3 DNA reads TGTGCCAGCAGCCAGACCAGGGGTCCGGCCTATAATTCACCCCTCCACTTT. Encoded protein: CASSQTRGPAYNSPLHF.

The chain has TRBV19 and TRBJ2-5, with 7 bases fitting TRBD1. The germline V gene has CDR1 LNHDA and CDR2 SQIVND (reference sequence). J gave up 0 bases and V 4 bases, and 5 bases lay outside the gene matches. The CDR3 is 15 residues long. The CDR3 DNA reads TGTGCCAGTAGTAGACCCGGGACAGACCAAGAGACCCAGTACTTC. Its translation: CASSRPGTDQETQYF. The whole variable domain, remainder taken from reference TRBV19 and TRBJ2-5, is DGGITQSPKYLFRKEGQNVTLSCEQNLNHDAMYWYRQDPGQGLRLIYYSQIVNDFQKGDIAEGYSVSREKKESFPLTVTSAQKNPTAFYLCASSRPGTDQETQYFGPGTRLLVL.

V gene TRBV5-6 combines with J gene TRBJ1-2, with D unclear. The CDR3 contains 13 residues. Germline lookup yields CDR1 SGHDT and CDR2 YYEEEE. V shed 2 bases and J shed 5 bases, with 10 bases lying between them. The CDR3 region is CASSFISLYGYTF. CDR3 coding DNA: TGTGCCAGCAGCTTCATTAGTTTGTATGGCTACACCTTC.

This chain connects TRBV4-3 to TRBJ2-1, with 16 bases lining up with TRBD2. This CDR3 region has 18 residues. Germline trimming cut 2 bases from V and 4 bases from J; bases unmatched to any gene: 5. CDR1 and CDR2 from the germline V gene are LGHNA and YSLEER. This CDR3 is CASSQLGTSGREYNEQFF. The CDR3 DNA reads as TGCGCCAGCAGCCAACTAGGGACTAGCGGGAGGGAATACAATGAGCAGTTCTTC.

This sequence joins TRBV10-3 and TRBJ2-6; perhaps TRBD1 as D (5 bases). CDR1 is ENHRY and CDR2 is SYGVKD in the germline V gene. This CDR3 has 15 amino acids. V dropped 5 bases and J dropped 0 bases, with 8 bases sitting between them. The CDR3 bases are TGTGCCATCAGTACAGGTGTCTCTGGGGCCAACGTCCTGACTTTC. Amino acids: CAISTGVSGANVLTF.

The V call is TRBV6-4, the J call TRBJ1-1; D possibly corresponds to TRBD1 (5 bases). Germline V gene data show CDR1 as MRHNA and CDR2 as SNTAGT. The CDR3 is 13 residues long. V was trimmed by 3 bases and J by 4 bases, leaving 9 bases between them. The CDR3 region has the DNA TGTGCCAGCAGTGAAAGGCAGGGCACTGAAGCTTTCTTT. It yields the protein CASSERQGTEAFF.